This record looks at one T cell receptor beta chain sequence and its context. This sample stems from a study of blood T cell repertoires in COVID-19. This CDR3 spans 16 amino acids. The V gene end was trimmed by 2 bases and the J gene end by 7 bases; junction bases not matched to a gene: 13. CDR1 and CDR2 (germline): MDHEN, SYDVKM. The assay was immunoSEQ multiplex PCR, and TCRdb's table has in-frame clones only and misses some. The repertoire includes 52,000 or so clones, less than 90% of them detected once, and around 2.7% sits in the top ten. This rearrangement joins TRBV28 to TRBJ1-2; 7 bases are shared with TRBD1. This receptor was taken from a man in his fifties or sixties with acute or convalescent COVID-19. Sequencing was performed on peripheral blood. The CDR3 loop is CASSLPAGTDYIGYTF. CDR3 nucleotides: TGTGCCAGCAGTTTACCCGCCGGGACAGACTATATTGGCTACACCTTC.